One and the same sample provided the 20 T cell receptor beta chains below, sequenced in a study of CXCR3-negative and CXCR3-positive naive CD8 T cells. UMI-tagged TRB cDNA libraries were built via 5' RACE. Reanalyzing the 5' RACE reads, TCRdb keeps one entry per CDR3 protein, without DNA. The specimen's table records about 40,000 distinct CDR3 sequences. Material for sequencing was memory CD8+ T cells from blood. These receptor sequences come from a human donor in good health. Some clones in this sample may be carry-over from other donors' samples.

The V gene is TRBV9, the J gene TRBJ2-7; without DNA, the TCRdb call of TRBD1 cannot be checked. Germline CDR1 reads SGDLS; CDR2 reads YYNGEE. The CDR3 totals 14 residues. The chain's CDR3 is CASSSDMGPYEQYF.

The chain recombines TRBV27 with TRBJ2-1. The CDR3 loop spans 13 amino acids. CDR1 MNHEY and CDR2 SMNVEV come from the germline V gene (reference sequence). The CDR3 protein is CASSLSLYNEQFF.

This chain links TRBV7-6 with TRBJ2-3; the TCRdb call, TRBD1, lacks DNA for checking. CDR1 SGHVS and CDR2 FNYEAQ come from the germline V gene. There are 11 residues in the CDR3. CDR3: CASRGQDTQYF.

The CDR3 protein is CSVRAGDEKLFF. V and J are TRBV29-1 and TRBJ1-4; TCRdb's D gene call, TRBD1, goes unchecked for lack of DNA. The CDR3 loop spans 12 amino acids. The germline CDR1 and CDR2 sequences are SQVTM and ANQGSEA. Variable domain in full (rest from reference TRBV29-1 and TRBJ1-4): SAVISQKPSRDICQRGTSLTIQCQVDSQVTMMFWYRQQPGQSLTLIATANQGSEATYESGFVIDKFPISRPNLTFSTLTVSNMSPEDSSIYLCSVRAGDEKLFFGSGTQLSVL.

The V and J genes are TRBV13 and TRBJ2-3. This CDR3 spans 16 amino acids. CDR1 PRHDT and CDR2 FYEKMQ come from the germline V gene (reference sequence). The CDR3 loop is CASSLRARERTDTQYF. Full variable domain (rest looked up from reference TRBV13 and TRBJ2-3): AAGVIQSPRHLIKEKRETATLKCYPIPRHDTVYWYQQGPGQDPQFLISFYEKMQSDKGSIPDRFSAQQFSDYHSELNMSSLELGDSALYFCASSLRARERTDTQYFGPGTRLTVL.

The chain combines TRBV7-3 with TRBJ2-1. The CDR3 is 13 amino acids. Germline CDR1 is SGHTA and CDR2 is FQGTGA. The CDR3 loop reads CASSLGIGVEQFF.

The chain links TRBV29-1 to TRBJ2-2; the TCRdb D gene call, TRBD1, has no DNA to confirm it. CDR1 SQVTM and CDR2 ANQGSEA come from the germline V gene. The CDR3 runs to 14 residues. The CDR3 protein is CSVGQGVAARELFF.

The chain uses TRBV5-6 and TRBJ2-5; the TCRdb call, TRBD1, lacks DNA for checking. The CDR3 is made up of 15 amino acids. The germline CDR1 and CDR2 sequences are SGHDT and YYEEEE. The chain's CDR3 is CASSLGDRVRETQYF.

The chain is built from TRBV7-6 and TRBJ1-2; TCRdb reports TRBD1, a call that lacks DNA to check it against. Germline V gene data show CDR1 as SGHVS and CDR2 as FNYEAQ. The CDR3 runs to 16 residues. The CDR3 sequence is CASSHPQGKSDYGYTF.

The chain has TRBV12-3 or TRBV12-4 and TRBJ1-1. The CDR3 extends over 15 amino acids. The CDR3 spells CASSSPVEMNTEAFF.

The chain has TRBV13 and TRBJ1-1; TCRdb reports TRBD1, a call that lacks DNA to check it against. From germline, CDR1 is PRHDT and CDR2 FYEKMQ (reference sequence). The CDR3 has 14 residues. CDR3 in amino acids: CASGTGNLNTEAFF.

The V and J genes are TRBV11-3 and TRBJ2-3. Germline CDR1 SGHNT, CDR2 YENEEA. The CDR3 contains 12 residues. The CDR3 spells CASSSAEDTQYF. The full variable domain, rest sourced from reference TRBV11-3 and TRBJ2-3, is EAGVVQSPRYKIIEKKQPVAFWCNPISGHNTLYWYLQNLGQGPELLIRYENEEAVDDSQLPKDRFSAERLKGVDSTLKIQPAELGDSAVYLCASSSAEDTQYFGPGTRLTVL.

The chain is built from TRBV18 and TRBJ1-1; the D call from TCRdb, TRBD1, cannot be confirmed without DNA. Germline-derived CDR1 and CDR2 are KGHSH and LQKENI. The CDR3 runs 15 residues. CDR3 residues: CASSPNTPLNTEAFF.

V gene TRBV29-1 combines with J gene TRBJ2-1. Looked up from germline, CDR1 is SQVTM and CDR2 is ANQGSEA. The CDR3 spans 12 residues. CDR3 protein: CSVEELTYEQFF.

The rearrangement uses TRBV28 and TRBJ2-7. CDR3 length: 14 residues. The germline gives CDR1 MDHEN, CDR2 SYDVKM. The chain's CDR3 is CASSLWGGSYEQYF.

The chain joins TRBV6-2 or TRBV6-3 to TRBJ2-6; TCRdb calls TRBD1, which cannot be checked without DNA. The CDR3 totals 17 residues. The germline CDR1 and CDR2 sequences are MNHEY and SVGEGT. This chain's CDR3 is CASSWGVVDPGANVLTF.

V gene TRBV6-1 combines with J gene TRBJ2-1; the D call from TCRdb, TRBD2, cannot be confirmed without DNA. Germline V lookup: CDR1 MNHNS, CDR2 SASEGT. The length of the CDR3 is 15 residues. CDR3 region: CASSEVAGGYNEQFF.

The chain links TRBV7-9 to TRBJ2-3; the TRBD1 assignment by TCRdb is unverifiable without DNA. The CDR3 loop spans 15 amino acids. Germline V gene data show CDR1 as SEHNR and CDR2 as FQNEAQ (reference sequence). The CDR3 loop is CASSTWTGGTDTQYF.

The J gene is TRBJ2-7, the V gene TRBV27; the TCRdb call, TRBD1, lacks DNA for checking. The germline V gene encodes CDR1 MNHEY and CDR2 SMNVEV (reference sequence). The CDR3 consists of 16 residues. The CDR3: CASSAAGTGMTYEQYF.

CDR3 sequence: CASREYRGEELFF. The J gene is TRBJ2-2, the V gene TRBV25-1; TCRdb's assignment of TRBD1 cannot be checked, as there is no DNA. The CDR3 has 13 residues. CDR1 MGHDK and CDR2 SYGVNS come from the germline V gene.